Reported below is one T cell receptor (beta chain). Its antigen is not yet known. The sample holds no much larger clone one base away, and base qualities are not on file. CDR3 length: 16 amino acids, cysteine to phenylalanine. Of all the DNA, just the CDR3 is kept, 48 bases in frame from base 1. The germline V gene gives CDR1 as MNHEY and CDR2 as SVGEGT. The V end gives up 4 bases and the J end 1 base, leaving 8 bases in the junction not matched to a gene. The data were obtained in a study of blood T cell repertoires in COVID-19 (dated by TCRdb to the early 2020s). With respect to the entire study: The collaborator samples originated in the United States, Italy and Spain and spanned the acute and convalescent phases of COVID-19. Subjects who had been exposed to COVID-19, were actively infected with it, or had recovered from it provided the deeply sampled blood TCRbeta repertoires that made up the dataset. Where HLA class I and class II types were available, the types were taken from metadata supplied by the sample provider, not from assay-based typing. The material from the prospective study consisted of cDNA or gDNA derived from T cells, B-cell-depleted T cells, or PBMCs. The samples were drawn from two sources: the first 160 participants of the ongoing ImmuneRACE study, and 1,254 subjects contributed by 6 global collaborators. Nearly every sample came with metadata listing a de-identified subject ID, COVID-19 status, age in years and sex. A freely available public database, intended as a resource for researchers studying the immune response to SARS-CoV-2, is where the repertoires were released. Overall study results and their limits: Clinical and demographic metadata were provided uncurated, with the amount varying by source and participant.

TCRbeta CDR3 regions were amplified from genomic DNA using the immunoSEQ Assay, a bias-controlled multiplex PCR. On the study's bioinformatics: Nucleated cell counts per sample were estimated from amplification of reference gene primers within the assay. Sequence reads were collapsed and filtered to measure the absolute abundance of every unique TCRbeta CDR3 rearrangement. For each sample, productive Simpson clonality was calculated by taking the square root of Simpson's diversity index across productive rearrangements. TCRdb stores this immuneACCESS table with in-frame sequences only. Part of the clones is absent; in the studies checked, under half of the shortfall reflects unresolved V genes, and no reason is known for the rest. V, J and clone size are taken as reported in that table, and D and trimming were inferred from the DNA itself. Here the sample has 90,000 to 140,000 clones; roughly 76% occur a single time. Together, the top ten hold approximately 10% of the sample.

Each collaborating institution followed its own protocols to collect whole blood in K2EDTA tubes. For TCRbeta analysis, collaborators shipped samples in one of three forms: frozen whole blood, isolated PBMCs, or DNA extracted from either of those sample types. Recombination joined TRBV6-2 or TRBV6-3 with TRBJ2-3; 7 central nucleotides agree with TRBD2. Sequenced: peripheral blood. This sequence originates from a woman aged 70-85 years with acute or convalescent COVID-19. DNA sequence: TGTGCCAGCAGTTCTCGCGGTCTAGCGGGCACAGATACGCAGTATTTT. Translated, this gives CASSSRGLAGTDTQYF.